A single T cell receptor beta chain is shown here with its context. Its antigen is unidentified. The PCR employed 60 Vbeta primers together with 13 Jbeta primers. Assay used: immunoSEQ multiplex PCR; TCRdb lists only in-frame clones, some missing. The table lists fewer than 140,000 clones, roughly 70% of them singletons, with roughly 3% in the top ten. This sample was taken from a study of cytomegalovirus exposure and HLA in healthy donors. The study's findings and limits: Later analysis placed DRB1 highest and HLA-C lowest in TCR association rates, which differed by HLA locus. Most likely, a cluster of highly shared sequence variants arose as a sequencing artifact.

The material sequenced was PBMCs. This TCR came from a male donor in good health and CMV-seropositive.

In DNA form, the CDR3 reads TGTGCCAGCAGTGTTTCTAGCGGGGGGTACGAGCAGTACTTC. This translates into CASSVSSGGYEQYF. This chain links TRBV6-1 with TRBJ2-7; 11 bases are shared with TRBD2. From germline, CDR1 is MNHNS and CDR2 SASEGT. CDR3 length: 14 amino acids. V was pared by 4 bases and J by 4 bases, with 3 bases of the junction left unmatched.